This T cell receptor beta chain came from a study of T cell changes during pregnancy in multiple sclerosis. This CDR3 spans 17 amino acids. Looked up from germline, CDR1 is SEHNR and CDR2 is FQNEAQ (reference sequence). Losses at the gene ends were 3 bases for V and 2 bases for J; bases not matched to a gene: 9. Assay: immunoSEQ multiplex PCR; the TCRdb copy retains only in-frame clones and omits some. This table holds 50,000 to 60,000 clones, around 90% found once. The rearrangement links TRBV7-9 to TRBJ2-7; 11 bases line up with TRBD1. The receptor comes from a female donor with multiple sclerosis, enrolled in a pregnancy study. This sample comprised CD4+ T cells from peripheral blood mononuclear cells, obtained in the first trimester of pregnancy. The CDR3 reads CASSFGTGGNLPYEQYF. The CDR3 DNA follows: TGTGCCAGCAGCTTCGGGACAGGGGGTAATTTGCCCTACGAGCAGTACTTC.